The rows below give T cell receptor beta chains drawn from one sample of a study of beta chain features in type 1 diabetes. This table comes from immunoSEQ multiplex PCR, and its TCRdb copy is limited to in-frame clones, with some not included. This sample has 300,000 to 350,000 clones, with roughly 14% found just once. The specimen was naive CD4+ T cells from blood. These receptors were collected from a woman between 18 and 29 years old with type 1 diabetes. Each CDR3 is given with its conserved first and last residue. The D gene is left open where the match is weak. Size is stated for part of the rows, as once, few or many counts, or as a class when the clone is expanded.

V gene: TRBV28
J gene: TRBJ2-5
D gene: TRBD2
CDR3 length: 13
clone size: few
CDR3 protein: CASRPAGRETQYF
CDR3 DNA: TGTGCCAGCCGGCCAGCGGGACGGGAGACCCAGTACTTC

V gene: TRBV18
J gene: TRBJ2-6
D gene: TRBD1
CDR3 length: 21
clone size: once
CDR3 protein: CASSPSPGRRQGATGANVLTF
CDR3 DNA: TGTGCCAGCTCGCCTTCGCCGGGCCGGCGACAGGGAGCGACTGGGGCCAACGTCCTGACTTTC

V gene: TRBV27
J gene: TRBJ1-2
D gene: .
CDR3 length: 16
clone size: few
CDR3 protein: CASSPALGGGAYGYTF
CDR3 DNA: TGTGCCAGCAGCCCAGCCTTGGGAGGAGGGGCATATGGCTACACCTTC

V gene: TRBV2
J gene: TRBJ2-7
D gene: .
CDR3 length: 15
clone size: .
CDR3 protein: CASTPGIVGAYEQYF
CDR3 DNA: TGTGCCAGCACCCCCGGTATAGTAGGGGCCTACGAGCAGTACTTC

V gene: TRBV19
J gene: TRBJ2-5
D gene: TRBD2
CDR3 length: 14
clone size: few
CDR3 protein: CASSASGRRETQYF
CDR3 DNA: TGTGCCAGTAGTGCTAGCGGGAGAAGGGAGACCCAGTACTTC

V gene: TRBV29-1
J gene: TRBJ2-2
D gene: TRBD1
CDR3 length: 16
clone size: .
CDR3 protein: CSVTRQGALFSGELFF
CDR3 DNA: TGCAGCGTGACAAGACAGGGGGCGTTATTTTCCGGGGAGCTGTTTTTT

V gene: TRBV15
J gene: TRBJ1-4
D gene: .
CDR3 length: 15
clone size: .
CDR3 protein: CATSPRAGLGEKLFF
CDR3 DNA: TGTGCCACCAGCCCCCGAGCAGGGTTAGGTGAAAAACTGTTTTTT

V gene: TRBV7-6
J gene: TRBJ2-2
D gene: .
CDR3 length: 15
clone size: few
CDR3 protein: CASSLGQGGTGELFF
CDR3 DNA: TGTGCCAGCAGCTTAGGGCAGGGGGGCACCGGGGAGCTGTTTTTT

V gene: TRBV7-9
J gene: TRBJ2-5
D gene: TRBD1
CDR3 length: 15
clone size: few
CDR3 protein: CASSLGQGIGETQYF
CDR3 DNA: TGTGCCAGCAGCCTCGGACAGGGAATAGGGGAGACCCAGTACTTC

V gene: TRBV20-1
J gene: TRBJ2-3
D gene: TRBD1
CDR3 length: 11
clone size: .
CDR3 protein: CSAIDREPQYF
CDR3 DNA: TGCAGTGCTATTGACAGGGAGCCGCAGTATTTT

V gene: TRBV1
J gene: TRBJ2-1
D gene: .
CDR3 length: 15
clone size: few
CDR3 protein: CTSSQGTSETNEQFF
CDR3 DNA: TGCACCAGCAGCCAGGGGACTAGCGAGACGAATGAGCAGTTCTTC

V gene: TRBV5-1
J gene: TRBJ2-1
D gene: TRBD2
CDR3 length: 15
clone size: few
CDR3 protein: CASSLGLAAFNEQFF
CDR3 DNA: TGCGCCAGCAGCTTGGGACTAGCGGCTTTCAATGAGCAGTTCTTC

V gene: TRBV25-1
J gene: TRBJ2-3
D gene: TRBD1
CDR3 length: 15
clone size: few
CDR3 protein: CASSVRTGGTDTQYF
CDR3 DNA: TGTGCCAGCAGTGTAAGGACAGGTGGGACAGATACGCAGTATTTT

V gene: TRBV29-1
J gene: TRBJ2-1
D gene: TRBD2
CDR3 length: 15
clone size: few
CDR3 protein: CSVEDLAGGGNEQFF
CDR3 DNA: TGCAGCGTTGAAGATCTAGCGGGAGGTGGCAATGAGCAGTTCTTC

V gene: TRBV4-3
J gene: TRBJ2-4
D gene: .
CDR3 length: 14
clone size: few
CDR3 protein: CASSQGRTRGIQYF
CDR3 DNA: TGCGCCAGCAGCCAAGGTCGGACAAGGGGCATTCAGTACTTC

V gene: TRBV30
J gene: TRBJ1-1
D gene: .
CDR3 length: 13
clone size: few
CDR3 protein: CAWSTQVNTEAFF
CDR3 DNA: TGTGCCTGGAGTACACAGGTGAACACTGAAGCTTTCTTT

V gene: TRBV19
J gene: TRBJ1-1
D gene: .
CDR3 length: 13
clone size: .
CDR3 protein: CASSPQGSTEAFF
CDR3 DNA: TGTGCCAGTAGTCCTCAGGGGTCCACTGAAGCTTTCTTT

V gene: TRBV30
J gene: TRBJ2-3
D gene: TRBD2
CDR3 length: 15
clone size: few
CDR3 protein: CAWITAVQLAGTQYF
CDR3 DNA: TGTGCCTGGATTACGGCAGTCCAACTAGCGGGTACGCAGTATTTT

V gene: TRBV30
J gene: TRBJ2-7
D gene: TRBD2
CDR3 length: 15
clone size: few
CDR3 protein: CAWSLGLAGSYEQYF
CDR3 DNA: TGTGCCTGGAGCTTGGGACTAGCGGGATCCTACGAGCAGTACTTC

V gene: TRBV30
J gene: TRBJ1-4
D gene: .
CDR3 length: 12
clone size: .
CDR3 protein: CAWSVAPRELFF
CDR3 DNA: TGTGCCTGGAGTGTAGCCCCTAGAGAACTGTTTTTT

V gene: TRBV2
J gene: TRBJ2-5
D gene: .
CDR3 length: 14
clone size: .
CDR3 protein: CASRDWGGLETQYF
CDR3 DNA: TGTGCCAGCAGGGACTGGGGAGGTTTAGAGACCCAGTACTTC

V gene: TRBV6-5
J gene: TRBJ2-7
D gene: .
CDR3 length: 12
clone size: .
CDR3 protein: CASSSGSYEQYF
CDR3 DNA: TGTGCCTCCTCATCGGGCTCCTACGAGCAGTACTTC

V gene: TRBV7-2
J gene: TRBJ1-2
D gene: .
CDR3 length: 17
clone size: .
CDR3 protein: CASSSELGQDINYGYTF
CDR3 DNA: TGTGCCAGCAGCTCTGAATTAGGTCAGGACATTAACTATGGCTACACCTTC

V gene: TRBV30
J gene: TRBJ1-1
D gene: .
CDR3 length: 12
clone size: few
CDR3 protein: CAWSKGGKMAFF
CDR3 DNA: TGTGCCTGGAGTAAAGGGGGTAAAATGGCTTTCTTT

V gene: TRBV13
J gene: TRBJ1-1
D gene: TRBD1
CDR3 length: 15
clone size: few
CDR3 protein: CASSLGGQVNTEAFF
CDR3 DNA: TGTGCCAGCAGCTTAGGGGGACAGGTGAACACTGAAGCTTTCTTT

V gene: TRBV5-1
J gene: TRBJ2-3
D gene: .
CDR3 length: 15
clone size: few
CDR3 protein: CASSLALDLTDTQYF
CDR3 DNA: TGCGCCAGCAGCTTAGCTCTAGATCTCACAGATACGCAGTATTTT

V gene: TRBV4-3
J gene: TRBJ1-2
D gene: .
CDR3 length: 13
clone size: .
CDR3 protein: CASSQGQEYGYTF
CDR3 DNA: TGCGCCAGCAGCCAAGGACAGGAGTATGGCTACACCTTC

V gene: TRBV10-3
J gene: TRBJ2-3
D gene: .
CDR3 length: 15
clone size: .
CDR3 protein: CAISESRLASDTQYF
CDR3 DNA: TGTGCCATCAGTGAGTCTAGGTTAGCGTCCGATACGCAGTATTTT

V gene: TRBV19
J gene: TRBJ2-3
D gene: TRBD2
CDR3 length: 16
clone size: .
CDR3 protein: CASSFTSAPSTDTQYF
CDR3 DNA: TGTGCCAGTAGTTTCACTAGCGCCCCTAGCACAGATACGCAGTATTTT

V gene: TRBV9
J gene: TRBJ1-2
D gene: .
CDR3 length: 16
clone size: few
CDR3 protein: CASSNDPRGFSYGYTF
CDR3 DNA: TGTGCCAGCAGCAACGATCCCCGGGGATTTAGTTATGGCTACACCTTC

V gene: TRBV30
J gene: TRBJ2-7
D gene: .
CDR3 length: 15
clone size: few
CDR3 protein: CAWRFRGYLDYEQYF
CDR3 DNA: TGTGCCTGGAGATTTAGGGGGTACCTGGACTACGAGCAGTACTTC

V gene: TRBV15
J gene: TRBJ2-7
D gene: TRBD2
CDR3 length: 12
clone size: .
CDR3 protein: CATSRDRGGRNF
CDR3 DNA: TGTGCCACCAGCAGAGATCGGGGGGGCCGGAACTTC

V gene: TRBV5-4
J gene: TRBJ2-5
D gene: .
CDR3 length: 18
clone size: few
CDR3 protein: CASSLGRAGNLYQETQYF
CDR3 DNA: TGTGCCAGCAGCTTGGGTCGGGCAGGGAACCTGTACCAAGAGACCCAGTACTTC

V gene: TRBV23-1
J gene: TRBJ1-1
D gene: TRBD1
CDR3 length: 12
clone size: .
CDR3 protein: CASGGGQGKAFF
CDR3 DNA: TGCGCCAGCGGAGGGGGACAGGGTAAAGCTTTCTTT

V gene: TRBV18
J gene: TRBJ1-1
D gene: TRBD1
CDR3 length: 15
clone size: once
CDR3 protein: CASSPDRVGGTEAFF
CDR3 DNA: TGTGCCAGCTCCCCGGACAGGGTTGGGGGCACTGAAGCTTTCTTT

V gene: TRBV7-3
J gene: TRBJ2-3
D gene: TRBD2
CDR3 length: 17
clone size: .
CDR3 protein: CASSLGAWREDVDTQYF
CDR3 DNA: TGTGCCAGCAGCTTAGGGGCCTGGCGGGAGGACGTTGATACGCAGTATTTT

V gene: TRBV7-9
J gene: TRBJ1-2
D gene: TRBD1
CDR3 length: 17
clone size: .
CDR3 protein: CASSFKAPGQGAHGYTF
CDR3 DNA: TGTGCCAGCAGCTTCAAAGCCCCGGGACAGGGGGCGCATGGCTACACCTTC

V gene: TRBV4-3
J gene: TRBJ1-1
D gene: .
CDR3 length: 16
clone size: .
CDR3 protein: CASSQAGRTWNTEAFF
CDR3 DNA: TGCGCCAGCAGCCAAGCGGGCAGGACATGGAACACTGAAGCTTTCTTT

V gene: TRBV18
J gene: TRBJ2-7
D gene: .
CDR3 length: 15
clone size: .
CDR3 protein: CASSPRGPTVYEQYF
CDR3 DNA: TGTGCCAGCTCACCGCGGGGACCTACGGTCTACGAGCAGTACTTC

V gene: TRBV7-2
J gene: TRBJ2-2
D gene: TRBD2
CDR3 length: 16
clone size: .
CDR3 protein: CASSSRGGPGAGELFF
CDR3 DNA: TGTGCCAGCAGCTCCCGCGGGGGGCCTGGGGCCGGGGAGCTGTTTTTT

V gene: TRBV30
J gene: TRBJ1-5
D gene: .
CDR3 length: 13
clone size: .
CDR3 protein: CAWSGVGGQPQHF
CDR3 DNA: TGTGCCTGGAGTGGGGTTGGAGGTCAGCCCCAGCATTTT

V gene: TRBV11-2
J gene: TRBJ1-1
D gene: TRBD1
CDR3 length: 16
clone size: few
CDR3 protein: CASTNWVGQGAGEAFF
CDR3 DNA: TGTGCCAGCACCAACTGGGTCGGACAGGGGGCGGGTGAAGCTTTCTTT

V gene: TRBV9
J gene: TRBJ2-5
D gene: .
CDR3 length: 14
clone size: .
CDR3 protein: CASSVGPVQETQYF
CDR3 DNA: TGTGCCAGCAGCGTAGGTCCAGTGCAAGAGACCCAGTACTTC

V gene: TRBV18
J gene: TRBJ2-4
D gene: .
CDR3 length: 12
clone size: .
CDR3 protein: CASSIQGGIQYF
CDR3 DNA: TGTGCCAGCTCAATACAGGGTGGCATTCAGTACTTC

V gene: TRBV11-3
J gene: TRBJ2-1
D gene: TRBD1
CDR3 length: 14
clone size: .
CDR3 protein: CASSSRQGSNEQFF
CDR3 DNA: TGTGCCAGCAGCTCGAGACAGGGTAGCAATGAGCAGTTCTTC